These 20 T cell receptor beta chains share one sample of origin, sequenced in a study of T cells in Graves' hyperthyroidism and ophthalmopathy. From RNA transcripts, TCR beta CDR3 regions were amplified. The HTBI primer set was used in a first-round RT-PCR of the TCR CDR3. TCRdb redid the calling of the multiplex PCR reads with MiXCR, one entry per CDR3 protein. The table lists roughly 650,000 distinct CDR3 sequences, roughly a sixth of them singletons, with around 3.5% in the top ten. Material for sequencing was blood. These receptors were taken from a middle-aged woman with Graves' ophthalmopathy.

The genes are TRBV28 and TRBJ2-7; TRBD1 or TRBD2 may be the D gene (6 bases each). Trimming stripped 6 bases from V and 2 bases from J, with 11 bases between. From germline, CDR1 is MDHEN and CDR2 SYDVKM. The length of the CDR3 is 13 residues. This CDR3 reads CASRPGAPYEQYF. CDR3 coding DNA: TGTGCCAGCAGACCGGGGGCTCCCTACGAGCAGTACTTC.

This clonotype was seen repeatedly, ten times or more. The chain uses TRBV30 and TRBJ2-7; D might be TRBD1 or TRBD2, each matching 5 bases. The CDR3 is 14 amino acids. Germline V gene sequence: CDR1 GTSNPN, CDR2 SVGIG (reference sequence). V lost 8 bases, J lost 3 bases, and 20 bases lay in between. CDR3: CALSPGTLGYEQYF. The DNA of the CDR3 is TGTGCCCTCTCTCCCGGGACCCTGGGCTACGAGCAGTACTTC. The full variable domain, its missing parts supplied by reference TRBV30 and TRBJ2-7, is SQTIHQWPATLVQPVGSPLSLECTVEGTSNPNLYWYRQAAGRGLQLLFYSVGIGQISSEVPQNLSASRPQDRQFILSSKKLLLSDSGFYLCALSPGTLGYEQYFGPGTRLTVT.

This clonotype was observed a handful of times. This chain connects TRBV5-4 to TRBJ2-3, with a tentative D call TRBD2 (5 bases). Trimming left V 5 bases short and J 5 bases short, with 9 bases between. CDR3 length: 12 residues. The germline V gene encodes CDR1 SGHNT and CDR2 YYREEE (reference sequence). The CDR3 DNA follows: TGTGCCAGCAGGGACTTGGGAGATACGCAGTATTTT. The encoded protein is CASRDLGDTQYF.

This clonotype was counted ten times or more. V and J are TRBV30 and TRBJ2-1, with D unresolved. The V gene lost 2 bases and the J gene lost 3 bases, with 2 bases spanning the gap. CDR1 is GTSNPN and CDR2 is SVGIG in the germline V gene (reference sequence). The CDR3 has 11 residues. For the CDR3, the DNA is TGTGCCTGGAGTCGCTACAATGAGCAGTTCTTC. It is translated as CAWSRYNEQFF.

The table lists this clonotype with many counts. This chain links TRBV7-3 with TRBJ1-2; D not certain. The CDR3 runs 13 residues. Germline lookup yields CDR1 SGHTA and CDR2 FQGTGA. The V end lost 2 bases, the J end lost 6 bases, and 10 bases lay between the germline ends. CDR3 region: CASSLARIDGYTF. The CDR3 coding sequence is TGTGCCAGCAGCTTAGCCAGGATTGATGGCTACACCTTC.

V gene TRBV29-1 combines with J gene TRBJ2-5; possibly TRBD1 for D (5 bases). V lost 3 bases and J lost 2, with 10 bases in between. The CDR3 is made up of 13 amino acids. Germline values: CDR1 SQVTM, CDR2 ANQGSEA. DNA of the CDR3: TGCAGCGTTGACAGGGCCTCTCAAGAGACCCAGTACTTC. This sequence encodes CSVDRASQETQYF.

This chain connects TRBV6-1 to TRBJ2-7; 13 bases match TRBD2. The CDR3 has 19 amino acids. Germline V gene sequence: CDR1 MNHNS, CDR2 SASEGT. V gave up 2 bases and J gave up 3 bases; unmatched junction bases: 13. In nucleotides, the CDR3 is TGTGCCAGCAGTGAAAGGCGAGGACTACTAGCGGGGGGGTTCTACGAGCAGTACTTC. Encoded protein: CASSERRGLLAGGFYEQYF.

This clonotype has just a few counts. The chain employs TRBV6-1 and TRBJ1-1, with D possibly TRBD1 on 6 matching bases. V lost 6 bases, J lost 0 bases, and 14 bases lay in between. Germline CDR1 reads MNHNS; CDR2 reads SASEGT. The CDR3 loop spans 15 amino acids. The DNA for the CDR3 is TGTGCCAGCAGCTGGGAACAGGGATTGAACACTGAAGCTTTCTTT. Protein: CASSWEQGLNTEAFF.

This clonotype was seen a handful of times. At one end, the junction sequence differs from germline, possibly due to a read error. The rearrangement joins TRBV7-9 to TRBJ2-7; D gene uncertain. The CDR3 is 14 amino acids. The germline CDR1 and CDR2 sequences are SEHNR and FQNEAQ (reference sequence). The CDR3 bases are TGTGCCAGCAGCTACGACATAAGCTCCTACAAGCAGTACTTC. As protein: CASSYDISSYKQYF.

The V gene is TRBV11-1, the J gene TRBJ2-3; D is unresolved. Trimming pared 2 bases from V and 2 bases from J, leaving 8 bases between. The length of the CDR3 is 14 residues. Germline loops: CDR1 SGHAT, CDR2 FQDESV (reference sequence). The CDR3 here is CASSLRLTTDTQYF. Here the CDR3 DNA reads TGTGCCAGCAGCTTACGGCTAACCACAGATACGCAGTATTTT.

There are a few counts of this clonotype. This rearrangement joins TRBV3-1 to TRBJ2-7, with TRBD2 matching over 16 bases. The CDR3 is 18 residues long. Germline assignment: CDR1 LGHDT and CDR2 YNNKEL (reference sequence). V trimming: 4 bases; J trimming: 3 bases; junction bases outside the gene matches: 9. In nucleotides, the CDR3 is TGTGCCAGCAGCCGCCCGGGACTAGCGGGAGGGGGGAGCTACGAGCAGTACTTC. Amino acid sequence: CASSRPGLAGGGSYEQYF.

This clonotype showed up just once. The chain joins TRBV28 to TRBJ1-5; 9 nucleotides align to TRBD1. The CDR3 length is 14 residues. The V segment lost 6 bases and the J segment 6 bases; nucleotides outside the gene matches: 6. CDR1 is MDHEN, CDR2 SYDVKM, per germline. The CDR3 here is CASRGGTGFQPQHF. The CDR3 bases are TGTGCCAGCAGGGGGGGGACAGGGTTTCAGCCCCAGCATTTT.

There are a few counts of this clonotype. The chain has TRBV10-3 and TRBJ2-3, with 16 bases identical to TRBD2. The CDR3 covers 17 residues. The trim removed 8 bases at V and 3 bases at J, leaving 8 bases unmatched. Germline V gene lookup returns CDR1 ENHRY and CDR2 SYGVKD. The CDR3 coding sequence is TGTGCCATCGGGACTAGCGGGAGGGGCCGGGTGACAGATACGCAGTATTTT. Translated, it gives CAIGTSGRGRVTDTQYF.

The table lists this clonotype with many counts. J is TRBJ2-5 and V is TRBV2; D is perhaps TRBD1 (6 bases). Trimming removed 11 bases from V and 1 base from J, with 17 bases in between. The CDR3 loop spans 14 amino acids. Germline loops: CDR1 SNHLY, CDR2 FYNNEI. The CDR3 sequence: CASNRDPPQETQYF. The DNA for the CDR3 is TGTGCCTCAAACAGGGACCCCCCCCAAGAGACCCAGTACTTC.

This clonotype was detected ten times or more. The J gene is TRBJ2-2, the V gene TRBV6-1; maybe TRBD2 (6 bases). The CDR3 runs 15 residues. Germline V lookup: CDR1 MNHNS, CDR2 SASEGT. Trimming shortened V by 2 bases and J by 4 bases, and 11 bases separated the two germline ends. CDR3 sequence: CASSEPGSGTGELFF. The CDR3, as DNA: TGTGCCAGCAGTGAACCCGGGAGTGGCACCGGGGAGCTGTTTTTT.

The V and J genes are TRBV10-2 and TRBJ1-6, with D hard to call. CDR3 length equals 12 residues. The V and J ends lost 0 bases and 9 bases respectively, with 3 bases between them. Germline CDR1 and CDR2: WSHSY and SAAADI. In nucleotides, the CDR3 is TGCGCCAGCAGTGAGTCCTTTTCACCCCTCCACTTT. Translated: CASSESFSPLHF.

This clonotype was counted many times. V and J are TRBV11-3 and TRBJ2-3, with TRBD2 matching 7 bases. Per germline, CDR1 SGHNT and CDR2 YENEEA. This CDR3 comprises 15 residues. With 5 bases clipped from V and 6 bases from J, the junction kept 11 bases outside the gene matches. The CDR3 DNA reads as TGTGCCAGCAGCGCCGGACTAGTCAGCGCGGATACGCAGTATTTT. This encodes CASSAGLVSADTQYF.

The table lists this clonotype with a few counts. The chain has TRBV4-1 and TRBJ2-3, with D possibly matching TRBD2 (6 bases). The V gene's germline CDR1 is MGHRA and CDR2 YSYEKL. The V end lost 4 bases, the J end lost 4 bases, and 12 bases lay between the germline ends. The CDR3 is made up of 14 amino acids. CDR3 nucleotides: TGCGCCAGCAGCCTACCGGGAGCCCCAGATACGCAGTATTTT. Amino acids: CASSLPGAPDTQYF.

This clonotype was counted a few times. The genes are TRBV20-1 and TRBJ2-4; the D call may be TRBD1 or TRBD2 (5 bases each). The CDR3 covers 14 residues. Trimming shortened V by 5 bases and J by 3 bases, and 14 bases separated the two germline ends. Per germline, CDR1 DFQATT and CDR2 SNEGSKA (reference sequence). The CDR3 bases are TGCAGTGCTCCCGGGGAAGGGGACAAAAACATTCAGTACTTC. It specifies CSAPGEGDKNIQYF.

This clonotype occurred many times. The J gene is TRBJ2-1, the V gene TRBV5-1; the match to TRBD2 covers 8 bases. V was clipped by 3 bases and J by 4 bases; unmatched bases: 9. This CDR3 has 16 amino acids. CDR1 and CDR2 from the germline V gene are SGHRS and YFSETQ. Here the CDR3 reads CASSWGRGGPYNEQFF. The CDR3 DNA follows: TGCGCCAGCAGCTGGGGCCGGGGGGGACCATACAATGAGCAGTTCTTC.